These T cell receptor beta chains were read from a single sample in a study of kidney transplant recipient with SARS-CoV-2 infection. TCRdb re-analysed the reads in MiXCR, keeping a single row per CDR3 protein. The table includes about 240,000 distinct CDR3 sequences, more than 25% detected once. The sequencing here drew on a blood sample, taken at baseline and on roughly day 110 from a kidney transplant recipient. The receptors stem from a male patient between 25 and 39 years old who had COVID-19 and was a kidney transplant recipient. The graft donor may have contributed some T cells. The CDR3 runs from the conserved cysteine through the conserved F or W. The order of the fields is D gene, clone size, V gene, J gene, CDR3 protein, CDR3 DNA. A D gene is named only where the DNA matches it firmly. Size is omitted from some rows. Given values are once, few, many or a class for expanded clones.

-,-,TRBV6-6,TRBJ1-2,CASSESRGGRKTYGYTF,TGTGCCAGCAGTGAGAGTAGAGGTGGGAGAAAGACCTATGGCTACACCTTC
-,many,TRBV11-2,TRBJ1-1,CASSQHRDTEAFF,TGTGCCAGCAGCCAACACAGGGACACTGAAGCTTTCTTT
TRBD2,-,TRBV12-3/TRBV12-4,TRBJ2-3,CASSSRTSGATGTQYF,TGTGCCAGCAGTTCACGGACTAGCGGGGCCACAGGTACGCAGTATTTT
-,-,TRBV24-1,TRBJ1-2,CATSDPYYGYTF,TGTGCCACCAGTGATCCCTACTATGGCTACACCTTC
TRBD2,many,TRBV7-2,TRBJ2-2,CASSLKAGGPGELFF,TGTGCCAGCAGCTTGAAAGCGGGAGGGCCCGGGGAGCTGTTTTTT
-,-,TRBV6-5,TRBJ1-2,CASSACEPYGKTYGYTF,TGTGCCAGCAGTGCTTGTGAGCCTTACGGAAAGACCTATGGCTACACCTTC
-,many,TRBV27,TRBJ2-7,CASRGPLRLEQYF,TGTGCCAGCAGGGGGCCCTTGCGACTCGAGCAGTACTTC
-,many,TRBV20-1,TRBJ2-7,CSVPPDGMVSEQYF,TGCAGTGTTCCACCAGATGGCATGGTGAGCGAGCAGTACTTC
-,many,TRBV6-8,TRBJ1-2,CASSRAEEGYTF,TGTGCCAGCAGCCGGGCGGAAGAGGGCTACACCTTC
TRBD2,many,TRBV5-6,TRBJ2-7,CASSLAWTSEQYF,TGTGCCAGCAGCTTGGCTTGGACTAGCGAGCAGTACTTC
TRBD2,many,TRBV18,TRBJ2-2,CASRFSGGATGELFF,TGTGCCAGCCGATTTAGCGGGGGAGCCACCGGGGAGCTGTTTTTT
-,many,TRBV5-1,TRBJ1-2,CASKRESVRKTYGYTF,TGCGCCAGCAAAAGGGAATCGGTTCGAAAGACCTATGGCTACACCTTC
-,many,TRBV12-3/TRBV12-4,TRBJ1-2,CASRPFGDTTNYGYTF,TGTGCCAGCAGACCTTTTGGGGACACCACTAACTATGGCTACACCTTC
-,many,TRBV23-1,TRBJ1-2,CASRKHGYTF,TGCGCCAGCAGAAAACATGGCTACACCTTC
-,many,TRBV2,TRBJ1-2,CASSLAGRVGYGYTF,TGTGCCAGCAGTTTAGCAGGCAGGGTGGGATATGGCTACACCTTC
-,many,TRBV3-1,TRBJ1-5,CASSSDSNQPQHF,TGTGCCAGCAGCTCTGACAGCAATCAGCCCCAGCATTTT
-,many,TRBV19,TRBJ1-2,CASSYCATNRKTYGYTF,TGTGCCAGTAGTTATTGTGCGACAAATCGAAAGACCTATGGCTACACCTTC
TRBD2,many,TRBV3-1,TRBJ2-5,CASSLRLAGGVETQYF,TGTGCCAGCAGCCTGAGACTAGCGGGAGGAGTGGAGACCCAGTACTTC
-,many,TRBV9,TRBJ2-2,CASRPQMNTGELFF,TGTGCCAGCAGACCTCAAATGAACACCGGGGAGCTGTTTTTT
-,medium-sized,TRBV21-1,TRBJ2-4,CASSPLVQYF,TGTGCCAGCAGCCCCCTTGTGCAGTACTTC
-,-,TRBV3-1,TRBJ1-2,CASSLHGTLRKTYGYTF,TGTGCCAGCAGCTTACATGGCACCCTTCGAAAGACCTATGGCTACACCTTC
-,many,TRBV8-2,TRBJ2-6,CGNTNRITQSRANVLTF,TGTGGCAATACGAACAGGATAACACAAAGTCGGGCCAACGTCCTGACTTTC
-,-,TRBV7-7,TRBJ1-2,CASSRIHKCRKTYGYTF,TGTGCCAGCAGCAGGATCCATAAGTGCCGAAAGACCTATGGCTACACCTTC
-,many,TRBV10-3,TRBJ2-1,CAISGIGGARSYNEQFF,TGTGCCATCAGTGGTATCGGGGGCGCTAGGTCCTACAATGAGCAGTTCTTC
TRBD2,many,TRBV5-1,TRBJ2-7,CASQAGDTYEQYF,TGCGCCAGCCAAGCGGGAGATACGTACGAGCAGTACTTC
-,many,TRBV18,TRBJ2-7,CASSPDHYEQYF,TGTGCCAGCTCACCGGACCACTACGAGCAGTACTTC
-,-,TRBV20-1,TRBJ2-1,CSARLEAYNEQFF,TGCAGTGCTAGACTAGAGGCCTACAATGAGCAGTTCTTC
TRBD1,-,TRBV7-2,TRBJ2-1,CASRHSGQGGYEQFF,TGTGCCAGCAGGCACTCGGGACAGGGGGGCTATGAGCAGTTCTTC
-,-,TRBV19,TRBJ2-5,CASSKRGETQYF,TGTGCCAGTAGTAAGAGAGGCGAGACCCAGTACTTC
-,many,TRBV27,TRBJ1-1,CASSLRWTANTEAFF,TGTGCCAGCAGTTTAAGGTGGACGGCGAACACTGAAGCTTTCTTT
-,many,TRBV12-3/TRBV12-4,TRBJ1-4,CASSHRDPQVLFF,TGTGCCAGCAGCCATCGGGACCCACAAGTTCTGTTTTTT
-,few,TRBV5-4,TRBJ1-2,CASEVFVPGKTYGYTF,TGTGCCAGCGAAGTATTCGTACCAGGAAAGACCTATGGCTACACCTTC
-,many,TRBV10-1,TRBJ2-3,CASSYDREGNTQYF,TGCGCCAGCAGTTACGACAGGGAGGGAAATACGCAGTATTTT
-,many,TRBV12-3/TRBV12-4,TRBJ1-2,CASSAPYSFRKTYGYTF,TGTGCCAGCAGTGCTCCCTACAGCTTCCGAAAGACCTATGGCTACACCTTC
TRBD2,many,TRBV10-3,TRBJ2-1,CAISETRTSGLYNEQFF,TGTGCCATCAGTGAGACCAGGACTAGCGGGTTGTACAATGAGCAGTTCTTC
-,many,TRBV9,TRBJ1-3,CASSPRLGAAGNTIYF,TGTGCCAGCAGCCCCAGGCTGGGGGCGGCTGGAAACACCATATATTTT
TRBD1,many,TRBV18,TRBJ1-4,CASSPETGKEKLFF,TGTGCCAGCTCACCAGAGACAGGGAAAGAAAAACTGTTTTTT
TRBD1,many,TRBV20-1,TRBJ1-5,CSARDPGGERQPQHF,TGCAGTGCTAGAGATCCAGGGGGCGAGCGTCAGCCCCAGCATTTT
-,few,TRBV6-6,TRBJ2-1,CATHPRGGNEQFF,TGTGCCACCCACCCGAGGGGGGGCAATGAGCAGTTCTTC